Below, one TCR beta chain is given with its context. Its specificity is not known. This entry is derived from a study of identical twins. Study-level findings and limits: Out-of-frame beta chain sequences displayed weaker excess sharing between twins. Models underestimated TCR alpha sharing (out-of-frame) in monozygotic twins. Fewer insertions marked abundant cord blood beta clonotypes; young adult naive trended weakly, memory not at all.

Trimming took off 0 bases at V and 5 bases at J, with 20 bases between the two ends. From germline, CDR1 is LGHDT and CDR2 YNNKEL (reference sequence). The CDR3 has 17 residues. A template switching step contributed a universal primer site, while unique molecular identifiers were present in the cDNA. One entry per CDR3 protein, called by TCRdb with MiXCR from the 5' RACE reads. This table has a few hundred thousand distinct CDR3 sequences, approximately 9.6% appearing once. The same sample was also used in a study of yellow fever vaccine responses in identical twins.

This chain joins TRBV3-1 and TRBJ2-7; D is possibly TRBD1 (6 bases). This clonotype was obtained from a woman aged 18 to 35 in good health. Sample: PBMCs. CDR3: CASSQDEGDRRYDEQYF. The DNA for the CDR3 is TGTGCCAGCAGCCAAGATGAGGGGGACCGCCGGTATGACGAGCAGTACTTC.